This TCR beta chain emerged from a study of cytomegalovirus exposure and HLA in healthy donors. Study-level results: Later analysis revealed greater clonal expansion in HLA-associated TCR beta chains than in equally common others. Both high specificity and high sensitivity reportedly marked the classifier's diagnosis of cytomegalovirus status. Earlier findings revealed that most TCR beta V segments proved productive either about 87% or about 30% of the time. Immune exposure information available was restricted to CMV serostatus.

Worth noting for this clone: Its antigen is undetermined. The junction differs from germline at one of its ends, possibly a read error.

This CDR3 spans 12 amino acids. CDR1 is SEHNR, CDR2 FQNEAQ, per germline (reference sequence). In the PCR, 60 Vbeta and 13 Jbeta primers were used. The table came from immunoSEQ multiplex PCR; TCRdb's copy has only in-frame clones and leaves some out. The table shows 200,000 to 250,000 clones, with 65% to 90% occurring only once. The TCR originated in a girl aged 10-17 years in good health and CMV-seronegative. Sequenced: PBMCs. The chain joins TRBV7-9 to TRBJ2-3; no firm D call. The CDR3 is CSSSSSPDTQYF. DNA for the CDR3: TGTTCCAGCAGCTCCTCCCCAGATACGCAGTATTTT.